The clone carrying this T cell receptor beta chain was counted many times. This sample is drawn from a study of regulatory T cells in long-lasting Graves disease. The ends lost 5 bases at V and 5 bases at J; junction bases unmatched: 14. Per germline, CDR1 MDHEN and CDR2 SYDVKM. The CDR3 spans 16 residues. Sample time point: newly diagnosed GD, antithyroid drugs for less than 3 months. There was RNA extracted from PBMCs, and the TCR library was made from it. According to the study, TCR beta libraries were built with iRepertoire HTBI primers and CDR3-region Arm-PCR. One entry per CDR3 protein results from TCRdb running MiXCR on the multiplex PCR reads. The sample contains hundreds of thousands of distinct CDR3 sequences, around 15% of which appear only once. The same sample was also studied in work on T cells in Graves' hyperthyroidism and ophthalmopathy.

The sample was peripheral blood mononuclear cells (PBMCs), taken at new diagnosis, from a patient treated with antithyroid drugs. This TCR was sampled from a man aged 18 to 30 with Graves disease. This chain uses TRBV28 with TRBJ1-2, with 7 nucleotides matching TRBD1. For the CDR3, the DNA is TGTGCCAGCAGTCCCCAGGGGGGCCCCACTCCATATGGCTACACCTTC. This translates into CASSPQGGPTPYGYTF.